This T cell receptor beta chain was identified during a study of blood T cell repertoires in COVID-19. Study-wide context: Acute and convalescent COVID-19 samples came from the United States, Italy and Spain. Nucleic acid was either cDNA or gDNA, and it came from T cells, B-cell-depleted T cells, or PBMCs.

Original methodology: Amplifying reference gene primers gave estimates of nucleated cell counts. The table came from immunoSEQ multiplex PCR; TCRdb's copy has only in-frame clones and leaves some out. That table is the source of V, J and clone size, and D and trimming were worked out from the DNA. The repertoire holds 70,000 or so clones, with roughly three quarters as singletons. Germline values: CDR1 SGDLS, CDR2 YYNGEE. The V gene lost 2 bases and the J gene lost 0 bases, with 9 bases spanning the gap. The length of the CDR3 is 15 residues. Sequencing input: peripheral blood. This rearrangement joins TRBV9 to TRBJ1-3; D is possibly TRBD1 (5 bases). This TCR was sampled from a man between 65 and 85 years old with acute or convalescent COVID-19. The CDR3 here is CASSVLGGSGNTIYF. The CDR3 nucleotides read TGTGCCAGCAGCGTCCTGGGGGGCTCTGGAAACACCATATATTTT.